These 11 T cell receptor beta chains were all obtained from the same sample, sequenced in a study of blood T cells in healthy people across ages. A second roughly 7 to 11 cycle PCR used barcoded and J-beta primers. MiXCR was run by TCRdb on the 5' RACE reads, yielding one entry per CDR3 protein. Of about 1,500,000 distinct CDR3 sequences listed, roughly 27% were seen once; the top ten hold 7.7%. Input material: blood. The receptors shown here come from a young woman in good health.

The chain joins TRBV6-5 to TRBJ2-1; possibly TRBD1 for D (6 bases). This CDR3 comprises 13 residues. Trimming pared 5 bases from V and 10 bases from J, leaving 15 bases between. CDR1 MNHEY and CDR2 SVGAGI come from the germline V gene. This chain's CDR3 is CASSRGQSSEQFF. Here the CDR3 DNA reads TGTGCCAGCAGTCGCGGACAGTCCTCCGAGCAGTTCTTC.

The chain uses TRBV28 and TRBJ2-1; D may be TRBD2 (5 bases). The closer fit of TRBJ2-7 to the DNA end suggests the J call may be wrong. The CDR3 consists of 14 residues. Germline values: CDR1 MDHEN, CDR2 SYDVKM. The CDR3 reads CASRLRAPRAEQYF. DNA for the CDR3: TGTGCCAGCAGGTTGAGGGCGCCGCGTGCCGAGCAGTACTTC.

The chain links TRBV24-1 to TRBJ2-5; 10 bases agree with TRBD1. This CDR3 comprises 16 residues. Trimming removed 4 bases from V and 5 bases from J; junction bases left unmatched: 9. Germline V gene sequence: CDR1 KGHDR, CDR2 SFDVKD. The CDR3 here is CATSEGTGARGETQYF. The CDR3 nucleotides are TGTGCCACCAGTGAGGGGACAGGGGCCCGCGGGGAGACCCAGTACTTC.

About this clonotype: The germline gene is not matched at one end of the junction; a read error may be the cause. V is TRBV6-6 and J is TRBJ2-1; 9 bases line up with TRBD2. CDR1 MNHNY and CDR2 SVGAGI come from the germline V gene (reference sequence). The CDR3 consists of 17 residues. CDR3 sequence: CASGYSKFSSGVNEQFF. DNA for the CDR3: TGTGCCAGCGGTTACTCGAAGTTTTCTAGCGGGGTGAATGAGCAGTTCTTC.

This rearrangement joins TRBV20-1 to TRBJ2-4; either TRBD1 or TRBD2 may fit D (5 bases each). The last part of the DNA fits TRBJ2-7 better; the J call may be wrong. The CDR3 totals 14 residues. Germline lookup yields CDR1 DFQATT and CDR2 SNEGSKA (reference sequence). The CDR3 DNA reads TGCAGTGCTAGACGCCCGGGGCGAAGGAACGAGCAGTACTTC. Residues: CSARRPGRRNEQYF.

This clonotype was counted many times. This chain uses TRBV5-1 with TRBJ2-1; 7 bases map to TRBD2. Germline CDR1 is SGHRS and CDR2 is YFSETQ. The V and J ends lost 3 bases and 8 bases, in that order; junction bases with no gene match: 11. CDR3 size: 15 residues. The CDR3 is CASSSGTTVVDEQFF. The CDR3 DNA reads TGCGCCAGCAGCTCCGGGACTACCGTTGTGGATGAGCAGTTCTTC.

A few counts support this clonotype. A read error may account for a junction end that differs from germline. The chain combines TRBV28 with TRBJ2-1, with D perhaps given as TRBD1 or TRBD2 (6 bases each). The CDR3 extends over 14 amino acids. Germline V gives CDR1 MDHEN, CDR2 SYDVKM. The CDR3 nucleotides are TGTGTCAGCAAGGGGGGCCTCTCCTACAATGAGCAGTTCTTC. Protein: CVSKGGLSYNEQFF. Together with reference TRBV28 and TRBJ2-1, the CDR3 gives the full variable domain: DVKVTQSSRYLVKRTGEKVFLECVQDMDHENMFWYRQDPGLGLRLIYFSYDVKMKEKGDIPEGYSVSREKKERFSLILESASTNQTSMYLCVSKGGLSYNEQFFGPGTRLTVL.

This clonotype was seen once. The chain has TRBV20-1 and TRBJ2-3; TRBD2 matches 12 bases. CDR3 length: 16 amino acids. V shed 6 bases, J shed 2 bases, and the junction held 9 bases outside the gene matches. Germline loops: CDR1 DFQATT, CDR2 SNEGSKA (reference sequence). The CDR3 DNA reads as TGCAGTGCCTTGAGACTAGCGGGGGAGTACACAGATACGCAGTATTTT. As protein: CSALRLAGEYTDTQYF.

In its sample, this clonotype was seen many times. The chain employs TRBV20-1 and TRBJ2-4, with 7 bases aligning to TRBD1. CDR3 length: 14 residues. Trimming cost V 3 bases and J 2 bases; bases outside gene matches: 4. Germline loops: CDR1 DFQATT, CDR2 SNEGSKA (reference sequence). The CDR3 is CSASHRGPKNIQYF. In nucleotides, the CDR3 is TGCAGTGCTAGTCACAGGGGTCCCAAAAACATTCAGTACTTC.

Comments on this clonotype: A much more abundant neighbour one base away suggests this may be a read error. V and J are TRBV20-1 and TRBJ1-2, with D uncertain. Between the trimmed V and J ends, which lost 6 bases and 2 bases, there was a span of 19 bases. CDR1 is DFQATT, CDR2 SNEGSKA, per germline (reference sequence). This CDR3 contains 15 residues. The CDR3, as DNA: TGCAGTGCGGGAGAGGCTACAACAACAAACTATGGCTACACCTTC. As protein: CSAGEATTTNYGYTF.

The chain is built from TRBV6-5 and TRBJ2-7; D remains unclear. V was trimmed by 6 bases and J by 0 bases, leaving 18 bases between them. CDR3 length: 16 amino acids. CDR1 is MNHEY, CDR2 SVGAGI, per germline. CDR3 DNA sequence: TGTGCCAGCAGCGGGTACCCCAGGCAGAGCTCCTACGAGCAGTACTTC. It codes for CASSGYPRQSSYEQYF.